This T cell receptor (beta chain) stems from a study of siplizumab effects on memory and regulatory T cells. General study results and limits: Suppression by proliferating Tregs derived from siplizumab cultures was not verified. The study found that siplizumab significantly reduced alloreactive sequences traceable to unstimulated CD4+ memory cells. The study found that mappable alloreactive CD4+ clones averaged around 69% Treg-derived with siplizumab and approximately 28% in controls.

The CDR3 is 10 amino acids. Per germline, CDR1 DFQATT and CDR2 SNEGSKA (reference sequence). TCR templates, around 98,000 per sample, were assayed. The method was immunoSEQ multiplex PCR; TCRdb's version includes in-frame clones alone and lacks a portion of them. The sample records around 100,000 clones, around 90% being singletons. Comment on this clone: The antigen is undetermined.

The receptor comes from a human donor in good health. The material sequenced was Tregs sorted from blood. This chain links TRBV20-1 with TRBJ2-3; D is perhaps TRBD2 (6 bases). CDR3 DNA: TGCATCCCGGAGGGGGATACGCAGTATTTT. It is translated as CIPEGDTQYF.